This is a list of T cell receptor beta chains from one sample in a study of T-cell reconstitution after alpha-beta-depleted transplantation in children. TCRdb called the PCR reads again in MiXCR, with one record for every CDR3 protein. Of 250,000 to 350,000 distinct CDR3 sequences detected, over 8% appear once; the ten largest clones hold 9.5% to 13%. The source material was PBMCs from the stem cell graft donor, sampled from the stem cell graft. The receptors originated from a human donor who donated a stem cell graft to a child with SCID. Each CDR3 is given without its conserved first and last residue. The order of the fields is V gene, CDR3 length, J gene, CDR3 protein.

v_gene: TRBV6-6
len: 11
j_gene: TRBJ2-1
CDR3aa: ASSPPPRGEQF

v_gene: TRBV5-1
len: 12
j_gene: TRBJ1-4
CDR3aa: ASSLDRANEKLF

v_gene: TRBV5-5
len: 12
j_gene: TRBJ2-5
CDR3aa: ASSPDRAVETQY

v_gene: TRBV7-2
len: 12
j_gene: TRBJ2-2
CDR3aa: ASSLTGEGGELF

v_gene: TRBV5-1
len: 14
j_gene: TRBJ2-5
CDR3aa: ASSLEDRAGQETQY

v_gene: TRBV19
len: 9
j_gene: TRBJ1-2
CDR3aa: ASASILGYT

v_gene: TRBV5-1
len: 15
j_gene: TRBJ2-3
CDR3aa: ASSLGRQGAIPDTQY

v_gene: TRBV7-9
len: 12
j_gene: TRBJ2-3
CDR3aa: ASSLERETDTQY

v_gene: TRBV10-3
len: 10
j_gene: TRBJ1-1
CDR3aa: AFKGVGTEAF

v_gene: TRBV10-3
len: 13
j_gene: TRBJ2-7
CDR3aa: AISGQATASYEQY

v_gene: TRBV12-3/TRBV12-4
len: 12
j_gene: TRBJ1-1
CDR3aa: ASSRFNANTEAF

v_gene: TRBV15
len: 14
j_gene: TRBJ2-6
CDR3aa: ATSSTTGSGANVLT

v_gene: TRBV6-6
len: 11
j_gene: TRBJ2-7
CDR3aa: ATKQGTTYEQY

v_gene: TRBV29-1
len: 11
j_gene: TRBJ2-1
CDR3aa: SVEPGPKNEQF

v_gene: TRBV12-3/TRBV12-4
len: 8
j_gene: TRBJ1-1
CDR3aa: ASSPSEAF

v_gene: TRBV5-4
len: 15
j_gene: TRBJ1-6
CDR3aa: ASSSWTGNTYNSPLH

v_gene: TRBV6-4
len: 13
j_gene: TRBJ2-3
CDR3aa: ASSDSQGAVDTQY

v_gene: TRBV5-6
len: 11
j_gene: TRBJ1-2
CDR3aa: ASSLVGDDGYT

v_gene: TRBV5-5
len: 14
j_gene: TRBJ2-5
CDR3aa: ASRWTSGGYQETQY

v_gene: TRBV10-2
len: 14
j_gene: TRBJ2-5
CDR3aa: ATRPWDSESQETQY

v_gene: TRBV13
len: 12
j_gene: TRBJ1-3
CDR3aa: ASRTRGAGNTIY

v_gene: TRBV4-2
len: 12
j_gene: TRBJ2-7
CDR3aa: AIGFGTGGGEQY

v_gene: TRBV29-1
len: 11
j_gene: TRBJ2-3
CDR3aa: SAEGGSTDTQY

v_gene: TRBV9
len: 9
j_gene: TRBJ2-2
CDR3aa: ASSDQRELF

v_gene: TRBV20-1
len: 15
j_gene: TRBJ2-5
CDR3aa: CARARTSGGTQETQY

v_gene: TRBV5-1
len: 13
j_gene: TRBJ2-3
CDR3aa: ASSLPRAQVGTQY

v_gene: TRBV12-3/TRBV12-4
len: 13
j_gene: TRBJ2-1
CDR3aa: ASSLTSGVFNEQF

v_gene: TRBV5-6
len: 13
j_gene: TRBJ2-5
CDR3aa: ASFPGGHVQETQY

v_gene: TRBV12-3/TRBV12-4
len: 13
j_gene: TRBJ1-6
CDR3aa: ASSPQGAGNSPLH

v_gene: TRBV7-9
len: 11
j_gene: TRBJ1-2
CDR3aa: ASSLRDHYGYT

v_gene: TRBV7-9
len: 12
j_gene: TRBJ1-6
CDR3aa: ASSLGQDNSPLH

v_gene: TRBV7-9
len: 14
j_gene: TRBJ2-7
CDR3aa: ASSQTWGDHSYEQY

v_gene: TRBV6-1
len: 12
j_gene: TRBJ2-1
CDR3aa: ASRRDNSYNEQF

v_gene: TRBV12-3/TRBV12-4
len: 8
j_gene: TRBJ1-1
CDR3aa: AALSTEAF

v_gene: TRBV7-3
len: 12
j_gene: TRBJ2-3
CDR3aa: ASSLKAGTDTQY

v_gene: TRBV20-1
len: 10
j_gene: TRBJ2-5
CDR3aa: SARGGQETQY

v_gene: TRBV27
len: 9
j_gene: TRBJ2-7
CDR3aa: ASRNAYEQY

v_gene: TRBV6-5
len: 17
j_gene: TRBJ1-2
CDR3aa: ASSYSHPGQGKFSYGYT

v_gene: TRBV7-2
len: 11
j_gene: TRBJ2-6
CDR3aa: ASSGAGANVLT

v_gene: TRBV5-1
len: 16
j_gene: TRBJ2-1
CDR3aa: ASSMRGLAGGVYNEQF

v_gene: TRBV10-3
len: 13
j_gene: TRBJ2-3
CDR3aa: AICPGTDSTDTQY

v_gene: TRBV11-2
len: 14
j_gene: TRBJ2-1
CDR3aa: ASSLNGAGRSNEQF

v_gene: TRBV14
len: 11
j_gene: TRBJ1-1
CDR3aa: ASSQDWGIQAF

v_gene: TRBV18
len: 12
j_gene: TRBJ2-2
CDR3aa: ASSDMVGTGELF

v_gene: TRBV11-2
len: 12
j_gene: TRBJ2-5
CDR3aa: ASSLDGLGETQY

v_gene: TRBV7-8
len: 14
j_gene: TRBJ2-3
CDR3aa: ASSLEGGGGTDTQY